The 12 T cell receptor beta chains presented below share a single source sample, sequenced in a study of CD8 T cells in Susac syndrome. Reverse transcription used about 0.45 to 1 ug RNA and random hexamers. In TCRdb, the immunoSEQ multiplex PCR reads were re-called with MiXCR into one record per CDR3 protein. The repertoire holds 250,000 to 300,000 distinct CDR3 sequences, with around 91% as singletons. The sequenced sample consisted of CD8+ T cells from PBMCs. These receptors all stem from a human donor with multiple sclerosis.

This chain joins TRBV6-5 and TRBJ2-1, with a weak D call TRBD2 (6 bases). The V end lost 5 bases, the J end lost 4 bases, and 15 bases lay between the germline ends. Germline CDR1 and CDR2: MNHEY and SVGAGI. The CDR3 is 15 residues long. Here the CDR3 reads CASSPGGTIYNEQFF. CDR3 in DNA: TGTGCCAGCAGTCCAGGCGGGACGATTTACAATGAGCAGTTCTTC.

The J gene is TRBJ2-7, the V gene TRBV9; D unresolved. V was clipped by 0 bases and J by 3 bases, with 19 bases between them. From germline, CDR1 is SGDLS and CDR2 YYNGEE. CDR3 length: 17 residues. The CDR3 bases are TGTGCCAGCAGCGTAGGGCCAGGAGAGATTGCGCTCTACGAGCAGTACTTC. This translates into CASSVGPGEIALYEQYF.

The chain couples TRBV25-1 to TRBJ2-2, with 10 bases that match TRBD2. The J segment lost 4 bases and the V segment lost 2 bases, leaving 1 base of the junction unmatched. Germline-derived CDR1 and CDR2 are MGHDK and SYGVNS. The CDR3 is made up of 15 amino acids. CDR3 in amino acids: CASSELAGATGELFF. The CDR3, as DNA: TGTGCCAGCAGTGAACTAGCGGGAGCCACCGGGGAGCTGTTTTTT.

The CDR3 protein is CASSSVPSNQPQHF. CDR3 nucleotide sequence: TGTGCCAGCAGTTCAGTCCCAAGCAATCAGCCCCAGCATTTT. V and J are TRBV27 and TRBJ1-5; D gene unclear. CDR3 length: 14 residues. V was cut by 4 bases and J by 1 base, with 8 bases left in between. Germline CDR1 MNHEY, CDR2 SMNVEV (reference sequence).

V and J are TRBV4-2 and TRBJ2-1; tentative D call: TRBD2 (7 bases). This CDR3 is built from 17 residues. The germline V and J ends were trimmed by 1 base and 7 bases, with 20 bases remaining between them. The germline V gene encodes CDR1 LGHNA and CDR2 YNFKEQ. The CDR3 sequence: CASSQVLRGAGVNEQFF. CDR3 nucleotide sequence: TGTGCCAGCAGCCAAGTTCTCCGGGGGGCCGGAGTGAATGAGCAGTTCTTC.

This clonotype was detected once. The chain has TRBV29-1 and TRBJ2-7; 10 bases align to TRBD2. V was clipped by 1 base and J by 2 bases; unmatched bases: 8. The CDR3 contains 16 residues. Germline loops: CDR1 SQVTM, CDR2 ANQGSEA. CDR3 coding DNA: TGCAGCGTTGAAGCTGCGACTAGCGGGTCAACCTACGAGCAGTACTTC. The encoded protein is CSVEAATSGSTYEQYF.

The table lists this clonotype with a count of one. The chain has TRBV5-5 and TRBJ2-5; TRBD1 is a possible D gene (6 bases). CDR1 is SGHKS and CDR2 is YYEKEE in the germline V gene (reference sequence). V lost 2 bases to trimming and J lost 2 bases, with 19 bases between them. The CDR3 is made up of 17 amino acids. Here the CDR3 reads CASSFFNQGIEQETQYF. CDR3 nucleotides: TGTGCCAGCAGCTTCTTTAATCAGGGGATTGAGCAAGAGACCCAGTACTTC.

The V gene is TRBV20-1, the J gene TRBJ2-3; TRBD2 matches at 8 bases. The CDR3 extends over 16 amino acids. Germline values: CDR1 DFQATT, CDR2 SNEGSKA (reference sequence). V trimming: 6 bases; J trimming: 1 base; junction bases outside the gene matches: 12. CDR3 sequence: CSAGLADLGGTDTQYF. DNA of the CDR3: TGCAGTGCAGGACTAGCCGACCTGGGTGGCACAGATACGCAGTATTTT.

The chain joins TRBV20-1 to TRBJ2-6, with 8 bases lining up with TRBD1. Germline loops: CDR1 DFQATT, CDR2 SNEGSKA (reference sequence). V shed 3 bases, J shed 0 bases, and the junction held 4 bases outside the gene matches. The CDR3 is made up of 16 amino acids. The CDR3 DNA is TGCAGTGCTAGCCCAGGGGGCCGCTCTGGGGCCAACGTCCTGACTTTC. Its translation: CSASPGGRSGANVLTF.

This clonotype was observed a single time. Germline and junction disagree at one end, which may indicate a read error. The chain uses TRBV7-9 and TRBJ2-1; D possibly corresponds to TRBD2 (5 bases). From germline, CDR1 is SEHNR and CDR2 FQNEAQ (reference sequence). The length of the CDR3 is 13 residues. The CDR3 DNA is TGTGCCAGCAGCTTAGGGAGCGGCCAAGAGCAGCTCTTC. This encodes CASSLGSGQEQLF.

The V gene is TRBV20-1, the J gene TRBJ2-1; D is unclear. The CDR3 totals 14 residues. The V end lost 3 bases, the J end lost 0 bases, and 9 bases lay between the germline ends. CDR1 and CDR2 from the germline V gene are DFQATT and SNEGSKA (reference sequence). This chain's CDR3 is CSASWPNSYNEQFF. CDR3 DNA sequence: TGCAGTGCTAGCTGGCCTAACTCCTACAATGAGCAGTTCTTC.

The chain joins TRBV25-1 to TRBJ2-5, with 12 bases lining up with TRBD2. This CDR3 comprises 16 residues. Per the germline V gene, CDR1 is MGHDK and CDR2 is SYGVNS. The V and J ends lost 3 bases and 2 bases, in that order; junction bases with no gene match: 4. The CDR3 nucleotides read TGTGCCAGCAGTGATCTCGGACTAGCGGGACAAGAGACCCAGTACTTC. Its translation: CASSDLGLAGQETQYF. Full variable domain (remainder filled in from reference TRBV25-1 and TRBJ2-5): EADIYQTPRYLVIGTGKKITLECSQTMGHDKMYWYQQDPGMELHLIHYSYGVNSTEKGDLSSESTVSRIRTEHFPLTLESARPSHTSQYLCASSDLGLAGQETQYFGPGTRLLVL.